The clone carrying this T cell receptor (beta chain) was seen a single time. Original methodology: For nucleated cells, counts were estimated from reference gene primer amplification. Profiled with immunoSEQ multiplex PCR; TCRdb holds only in-frame clones, not every one. V, J and clone size reflect that table, while D and trimming were determined from the DNA. Of hundreds of thousands of clones listed, roughly nine tenths are singletons. This sample is drawn from a study of blood T cell repertoires in COVID-19. Study-level background: The United States, Italy and Spain supplied acute and convalescent COVID-19 samples. PBMCs, B-cell-depleted T cells, or T cells were the source of the cDNA or gDNA that made up the material.

Between the trimmed V and J ends, which lost 2 bases and 1 base, there was a span of 19 bases. CDR3 length: 17 amino acids. From germline, CDR1 is SGHDT and CDR2 YYEEEE. This chain links TRBV5-6 with TRBJ2-7; D perhaps matches TRBD1 (5 bases). The sequence derives from a young man with active or convalescent COVID-19. The sample taken for sequencing was peripheral blood. This CDR3 is CASSLNFGRVVSYEQYF. Written as DNA, the CDR3 is TGTGCCAGCAGCTTAAATTTCGGCAGGGTTGTTTCCTACGAGCAGTACTTC.